Listed below are T cell receptor beta chains from one sample, sequenced in a study of shared clonotypes between healthy human individuals. Repertoires were generated with immunoSEQ multiplex PCR, while TCRdb's copy carries only in-frame clones and drops some. The data contain under 350,000 clones, roughly 91% of them singletons. Material: memory CD8+ T cells sorted from blood. These TCRs come from a man aged 18 to 30 in good health. The CDR3 runs from the conserved cysteine through the conserved F or W. A D gene is named only where the DNA matches it firmly. The size of a clone is reported for some rows only, either as once, few or many, or as a class for expanded clones.

j_call | d_call | clone_size | v_call | cdr3_nt | cdr3_aa
TRBJ2-7 | NA | NA | TRBV5-6 | TGTGCCAGCAGCTCTTTAGTGGGCCGGGACGAGCAGTACTTC | CASSSLVGRDEQYF
TRBJ2-3 | TRBD2 | NA | TRBV6-1 | TGTGCCAGCAGTGAAACCGGACTAGCGGGAGAGTCATGGGATACGCAGTATTTT | CASSETGLAGESWDTQYF
TRBJ2-7 | TRBD1 | NA | TRBV5-8 | TGTGCCAGCAGCTTTATTCTGAGGACAGGGAGCTCCTACGAGCAGTACTTC | CASSFILRTGSSYEQYF
TRBJ1-6 | TRBD1 | few | TRBV28 | TGTGCCAGCAACCCGGGACAGGGGAGATCACCCCTCCACTTT | CASNPGQGRSPLHF
TRBJ2-5 | NA | NA | TRBV9 | TGTGCCAGCAGCGTTAAAGGAAAAGAGACCCAGTACTTC | CASSVKGKETQYF
TRBJ1-1 | TRBD1 | NA | TRBV28 | TGTGCCAGCAGTCTAACAGGGGGGAACACTGAAGCTTTCTTT | CASSLTGGNTEAFF
TRBJ2-7 | TRBD2 | NA | TRBV9 | TGTGCCAGCAGCGTATGGGCTAGCGGAGGTGCGGAGCAGTACTTC | CASSVWASGGAEQYF
TRBJ2-7 | NA | NA | TRBV5-6 | TGTGCCAGCAGCGACTCCTACGAGCAGTACTTC | CASSDSYEQYF
TRBJ1-1 | NA | NA | TRBV2 | TGTGCCAGCAGTTGGGTGAACACTGAAGCTTTCTTT | CASSWVNTEAFF
TRBJ1-1 | NA | once | TRBV11-2 | TGTGCCAGCAGCTTAGGGGACATAACTGAAGCTTTCTTT | CASSLGDITEAFF
TRBJ2-5 | TRBD2 | NA | TRBV5-8 | TGTGCCAGCAGCTCCCTACCGGGACTAGCGGGAGCCCCGGGAGAGACCCAGTACTTC | CASSSLPGLAGAPGETQYF
TRBJ1-6 | NA | few | TRBV6-6 | TGTGCCAGCAGTACCCCTTCGTCGAATTCACCCCTCCACTTT | CASSTPSSNSPLHF
TRBJ1-2 | TRBD1 | NA | TRBV18 | TGTGCCAGCTCAGGGGATACAGGGGACTTTAACTATGGCTACACCTTC | CASSGDTGDFNYGYTF
TRBJ2-7 | TRBD2 | few | TRBV27 | TGTGCCAGCAGTCTCACCGGGACTAGCGGTCCCGTCGAGCAGTACTTC | CASSLTGTSGPVEQYF
TRBJ2-7 | TRBD1 | NA | TRBV2 | TGTGCCAGCGACACAGGGGGGATCTCCTACGAGCAGTACTTC | CASDTGGISYEQYF
TRBJ1-2 | NA | NA | TRBV5-4 | TGTGCCAGCAGCCCCGAGGGGATGGGCTACACCTTC | CASSPEGMGYTF
TRBJ2-1 | TRBD1 | few | TRBV6-5 | TGTGCCAGCAGCTACAGGGGTAGGAATGAGCAGTTCTTC | CASSYRGRNEQFF
TRBJ2-2 | TRBD1 | NA | TRBV2 | TGTGCCAGCTCCGGGACAGGGGTAACCGGGGAGCTGTTTTTT | CASSGTGVTGELFF
TRBJ2-4 | TRBD1 | NA | TRBV4-1 | TGCGCCAGCAGCCACATGACAGGGGTGGCCAAAAACATTCAGTACTTC | CASSHMTGVAKNIQYF
TRBJ1-5 | NA | NA | TRBV28 | TGTGCCAGCACCTGGGGATATAGCAATCAGCCCCAGCATTTT | CASTWGYSNQPQHF
TRBJ1-5 | NA | NA | TRBV7-8 | TGTGCCAGCAGCTTAGGACGCCTCAGGGAGGTGGGGCAGGATCAGCCCCAGCATTTT | CASSLGRLREVGQDQPQHF
TRBJ1-6 | TRBD1 | NA | TRBV5-4 | TGTGCCAGCAGCTTGCAAGGGGGCGATAATTCACCCCTCCACTTT | CASSLQGGDNSPLHF
TRBJ2-5 | NA | once | TRBV28 | TGTGCCAGCAGTTACGAGGGTTGGGAGACCCAGTACTTC | CASSYEGWETQYF
TRBJ1-3 | TRBD1 | NA | TRBV7-9 | TGTGCCAGCAGCCCCACAGGGGGCTACTATGGAAACACCATATATTTT | CASSPTGGYYGNTIYF
TRBJ1-1 | NA | NA | TRBV4-1 | TGCGCCAGCAGCCGGTCATCAGGGGTGGTGAACACTGAAGCTTTCTTT | CASSRSSGVVNTEAFF
TRBJ1-2 | NA | NA | TRBV4-1 | TGCGCCAGCAGCCAAGATCCCAGGGGCGATGGCTACACCTTC | CASSQDPRGDGYTF
TRBJ1-3 | TRBD1 | NA | TRBV7-9 | TGTGCCAGCACCGAGGGGGCAGTTAAATCTGGAAACACCATATATTTT | CASTEGAVKSGNTIYF
TRBJ2-7 | TRBD1 | NA | TRBV28 | TGTGCCAGCAGCTCCTTGGGAGGGACAGGGAGTTCCGAGCAGTACTTC | CASSSLGGTGSSEQYF
TRBJ2-1 | TRBD2 | NA | TRBV27 | TGTGCCGCGGGGCTAGCGGGCTACAATGAGCAGTTCTTC | CAAGLAGYNEQFF
TRBJ2-7 | NA | NA | TRBV28 | TGTGCCAGCAGTTTATTAGGGAAGGCCTACGAGCAGTACTTC | CASSLLGKAYEQYF
TRBJ2-7 | TRBD1 | NA | TRBV4-2 | TGTGCCAGCAGCCAAGCATTCCCGGACAGGGGAATCGACGAGCAGTACTTC | CASSQAFPDRGIDEQYF
TRBJ2-2 | NA | NA | TRBV7-9 | TGTGCCAGCACCGAGGCGGGACCGTACACCGGGGAGCTGTTTTTT | CASTEAGPYTGELFF
TRBJ1-2 | NA | NA | TRBV27 | TGTGCCAGCAGTGTGGGTCTCGACTATGGCTACACCTTC | CASSVGLDYGYTF
TRBJ1-4 | NA | NA | TRBV27 | TGTGCCAGCAGTCCGACCTTAGGGGATGAAAAACTGTTTTTT | CASSPTLGDEKLFF
TRBJ1-1 | NA | NA | TRBV2 | TGTGCCAGCAGGGACCCGGATGCAACTGAAGCTTTCTTT | CASRDPDATEAFF